Sequencing of this TCR beta chain was carried out in a study of cytomegalovirus exposure and HLA in healthy donors. Across the study: Early released data had about 85 million unique TCRs, all coming from HLA-typed donors.

60 Vbeta and 13 Jbeta primers were used in PCR. Only in-frame clones appear in the TCRdb table, and some are missing; sequencing was by immunoSEQ multiplex PCR. The sample holds over 70,000 clones, approximately 70% seen once. Overall study findings and caveats: Some TCR beta chains (over 150 of them) were listed as cytomegalovirus-associated. An analysis was carried out later, and it reportedly showed fewer N-insertions in an Asian-associated ancestry cluster than the 666-donor mean.

With respect to this clone: The antigen is undetermined.

This CDR3 has 13 residues. Germline V gene data show CDR1 as SGHDT and CDR2 as YYEEEE. Trimming took 3 bases from V and 0 from J, leaving 6 bases between them. Sequenced: PBMCs. The TCR sequence derives from a woman aged 45-59 years in good health and CMV-seropositive. This rearrangement joins TRBV5-6 to TRBJ1-2; no clear D. The CDR3 sequence is CASSSIANYGYTF. The CDR3 DNA reads TGTGCCAGCAGCTCGATAGCTAACTATGGCTACACCTTC.